Listed below are T cell receptor beta chains from one sample, sequenced in a study of blood T cell repertoires in COVID-19. TCRdb's table, derived via immunoSEQ multiplex PCR, lists solely in-frame clones and lacks some. The top ten hold roughly 8.6% of the sample, which has some 120,000 clones, 60% to 80% seen once. The sequenced material came from peripheral blood. These receptors all stem from a human donor in a cohort sampled during active COVID-19. Each CDR3 is given with its conserved first and last residue. The order of the fields is D gene, V gene, clone size, J gene, CDR3 protein, CDR3 DNA. The D gene is left open where the match is weak. Rows give clone size only sometimes, using once, few, many, or a class for an expanded clone.

.	TRBV27	.	TRBJ2-7	CASSFTRSSYEQYF	TGTGCCAGCAGTTTCACTAGAAGCTCCTACGAGCAGTACTTC
.	TRBV11-2	.	TRBJ2-7	CASSLSGYEQYF	TGTGCCAGCAGCTTGAGCGGCTACGAGCAGTACTTC
.	TRBV6-6	.	TRBJ1-2	CASSYESPNYGYTF	TGTGCCAGCAGCTACGAGAGCCCGAACTATGGCTACACCTTC
TRBD1	TRBV14	.	TRBJ2-7	CASSLGQGEDYEQYF	TGTGCCAGCAGCCTCGGACAGGGAGAGGACTACGAGCAGTACTTC
.	TRBV7-9	.	TRBJ2-7	CASSLSGATLYEQYF	TGTGCCAGCAGCTTAAGCGGCGCCACCCTCTACGAGCAGTACTTC
TRBD1	TRBV3-1/TRBV3-2	.	TRBJ2-7	CASSQGGTGHYEQYF	TGTGCCAGCAGCCAAGGGGGGACAGGGCACTACGAGCAGTACTTC
TRBD1	TRBV4-1	.	TRBJ1-5	CASSQAGTGSNQPQHF	TGCGCCAGCAGCCAAGCGGGGACAGGGAGCAATCAGCCCCAGCATTTT
.	TRBV4-1	.	TRBJ1-6	CASSQDPQGTNSPLHF	TGCGCCAGCAGCCAAGATCCACAGGGAACTAATTCACCCCTCCACTTT
.	TRBV5-1	once	TRBJ1-5	CASSLGDGGEGNQPQHF	TGCGCCAGCAGCTTGGGAGACGGAGGCGAGGGCAATCAGCCCCAGCATTTT
.	TRBV10-3	few	TRBJ2-7	CAINGGGTVEQYF	TGTGCCATCAACGGCGGCGGGACAGTCGAGCAGTACTTC
TRBD2	TRBV27	.	TRBJ2-1	CATGTSGHGEQFF	TGTGCCACCGGGACTAGCGGTCATGGTGAGCAGTTCTTC
.	TRBV4-2	.	TRBJ1-5	CASSQELSSARPQHF	TGTGCCAGCAGCCAAGAGTTGAGCTCTGCCCGGCCCCAGCATTTT
TRBD1	TRBV6-6	.	TRBJ1-5	CASSYSRDSRNQPQHF	TGTGCCAGCAGTTACTCTAGGGACAGCCGCAATCAGCCCCAGCATTTT
.	TRBV28	.	TRBJ2-7	CASSPDRSPWYEQYF	TGTGCCAGCAGCCCTGACAGGTCCCCTTGGTACGAGCAGTACTTC
TRBD1	TRBV29-1	.	TRBJ2-3	CSVEWGQGEEDTQYF	TGCAGCGTTGAATGGGGACAGGGTGAGGAAGATACGCAGTATTTT
TRBD2	TRBV6-1	few	TRBJ2-5	CASSEELAGGSQETQYF	TGTGCCAGCAGTGAAGAGTTAGCGGGAGGGAGTCAAGAGACCCAGTACTTC
.	TRBV7-9	.	TRBJ2-7	CASSPPTATYEQYF	TGTGCCAGCAGCCCCCCGACAGCTACCTACGAGCAGTACTTC
.	TRBV7-9	.	TRBJ2-5	CASSGEGGAFETQYF	TGTGCCAGCAGCGGCGAAGGGGGGGCGTTCGAGACCCAGTACTTC
TRBD1	TRBV27	.	TRBJ2-7	CASSLKVGQGFLYEQYF	TGTGCCAGCAGTTTAAAGGTCGGACAGGGCTTTTTGTACGAGCAGTACTTC
TRBD1	TRBV27	.	TRBJ1-5	CASSLQGVGQPQHF	TGTGCCAGCAGTTTACAGGGGGTAGGTCAGCCCCAGCATTTT
.	TRBV27	once	TRBJ1-2	CASSLGGSLDGYTF	TGTGCCAGCAGTTTAGGGGGGAGCCTAGATGGCTACACCTTC
TRBD2	TRBV6-1	.	TRBJ2-3	CASSEIAGGGDTQYF	TGTGCCAGCAGTGAAATAGCGGGGGGTGGAGATACGCAGTATTTT
.	TRBV30	.	TRBJ1-6	CAWSPGHTASPLHF	TGTGCCTGGAGTCCGGGACACACAGCTTCACCCCTCCACTTT
TRBD2	TRBV18	.	TRBJ2-7	CASSQTTIAGGPHEQYF	TGTGCCAGCTCGCAGACTACTATAGCGGGAGGGCCCCACGAGCAGTACTTC
.	TRBV30	.	TRBJ2-7	CAWSVHRDSYEQYF	TGTGCCTGGAGTGTACACAGGGACTCCTACGAGCAGTACTTC
TRBD2	TRBV7-9	.	TRBJ2-7	CASSLRSGEGEQYF	TGTGCCAGCAGCTTACGATCGGGGGAGGGAGAGCAGTACTTC
TRBD1	TRBV5-1	many	TRBJ1-5	CASSTGDSGTPQHF	TGCGCCAGCAGCACCGGGGACAGTGGTACGCCCCAGCATTTT
TRBD1	TRBV27	.	TRBJ2-7	CASSLGTGHYEQYF	TGTGCCAGCAGTTTAGGGACAGGGCACTACGAGCAGTACTTC
TRBD2	TRBV6-2/TRBV6-3	.	TRBJ2-5	CASSYDASGLGETQYF	TGTGCCAGCAGTTACGATGCTAGCGGGTTGGGAGAGACCCAGTACTTC
.	TRBV19	.	TRBJ1-2	CASTKGVTYGYTF	TGTGCCAGTACTAAAGGAGTGACCTATGGCTACACCTTC
.	TRBV29-1	.	TRBJ2-7	CSVEDSTTYEQYF	TGCAGCGTTGAAGATAGCACTACCTACGAGCAGTACTTC
.	TRBV7-9	.	TRBJ2-3	CASSSLTQYF	TGTGCCAGCAGCTCCCTTACGCAGTATTTT
TRBD1	TRBV6-5	few	TRBJ1-1	CASRTGVRNTEAFF	TGTGCCAGCAGAACAGGGGTGAGGAACACTGAAGCTTTCTTT
TRBD2	TRBV27	.	TRBJ2-7	CASSFRGDASEQYF	TGTGCCAGCAGTTTTCGGGGGGACGCCTCCGAGCAGTACTTC
.	TRBV5-6	once	TRBJ1-1	CASSLARRERAFF	TGTGCCAGCAGCTTGGCAAGGAGGGAAAGAGCTTTCTTT
TRBD1	TRBV11-2	.	TRBJ2-4	CASSPLEGQQDHIQYF	TGTGCCAGCAGCCCTCTTGAGGGACAGCAGGACCACATTCAGTACTTC
.	TRBV9	.	TRBJ2-2	CASSVEGHNTGELFF	TGTGCCAGCAGCGTAGAGGGACATAACACCGGGGAGCTGTTTTTT
.	TRBV7-9	.	TRBJ1-1	CASSLGSQGPNTEAFF	TGTGCCAGCAGCTTGGGATCCCAGGGGCCGAACACTGAAGCTTTCTTT
.	TRBV27	many	TRBJ1-2	CASSPEGVGYGYTF	TGTGCCAGCAGTCCCGAAGGGGTGGGTTATGGCTACACCTTC
TRBD1	TRBV19	.	TRBJ1-4	CASSIDWTGFNEKLFF	TGTGCCAGTAGTATAGACTGGACAGGGTTTAATGAAAAACTGTTTTTT
.	TRBV4-1	.	TRBJ2-7	CASSQEDRSSYEQYF	TGCGCCAGCAGCCAAGAGGACAGAAGCTCCTACGAGCAGTACTTC
.	TRBV12-3/TRBV12-4	.	TRBJ1-6	CASSFAGSPLHF	TGTGCCAGCAGTTTTGCCGGTTCACCCCTCCACTTT
TRBD1	TRBV7-7	.	TRBJ1-1	CASSLDEQGANTEAFF	TGTGCTAGCAGCTTAGACGAACAGGGGGCGAACACTGAAGCTTTCTTT